Each of the 4 T cell receptor beta chains below was sequenced from the same sample in a study of glioma-infiltrating T cells. Amplification of TCR alpha and beta CDR3 regions from RNA used iRepertoire nested multiplex PCR. TCRdb independently ran MiXCR on the multiplex PCR reads; one entry per CDR3 protein. Among about 89,000 distinct CDR3 sequences, about 25% were seen once, and the ten largest hold around 7%. Sequencing input: glioma tissue, nonneoplastic brain tissue, or PBMCs (not recorded which). The receptors shown here come from a human donor with low-grade glioma or glioblastoma, undergoing nonglioma brain surgery, or in good health (not recorded which).

This clonotype came up many times. The gene calls are TRBV20-1 and TRBJ1-5, with a weak D call TRBD1 (5 bases). The CDR3 contains 16 residues. Germline lookup yields CDR1 DFQATT and CDR2 SNEGSKA (reference sequence). V was cut by 4 bases and J by 0 bases, with 16 bases left in between. CDR3 DNA: TGCAGTGCTACGAAAAGGGCAGGGAATAGCAATCAGCCCCAGCATTTT. It encodes CSATKRAGNSNQPQHF.

The rearrangement uses TRBV29-1 and TRBJ1-1; tentatively, D is TRBD1 (6 bases). Trimming removed 3 bases from V and 2 bases from J, with 10 bases in between. The CDR3 covers 13 residues. Germline lookup yields CDR1 SQVTM and CDR2 ANQGSEA. CDR3 nucleotides: TGCAGCGTTGATGAGGGGGGTAACACTGAAGCTTTCTTT. Its protein is CSVDEGGNTEAFF.

This clonotype was counted at least ten times. The chain links TRBV27 to TRBJ2-7, with 8 positions matching TRBD1. After removal of 7 bases from V and 2 bases from J, the junction contained 7 bases not matched to a gene. The CDR3 runs to 14 residues. CDR1 and CDR2 from the germline V gene are MNHEY and SMNVEV (reference sequence). The CDR3 reads CASTNQGAPYEQYF. The CDR3 DNA reads TGTGCCAGCACAAATCAGGGGGCACCCTACGAGCAGTACTTC.

A remark on this clonotype: This clone may be a read error of a much larger clone one base away. The chain couples TRBV27 to TRBJ1-4; D may be TRBD1 (6 bases). There are 14 residues in the CDR3. CDR1 and CDR2 (germline): MNHEY, SMNVEV (reference sequence). V shed 5 bases and J shed 7 bases, with 14 bases lying between them. The CDR3 DNA reads TGTGCCAGCAGTGGAGGGGGGAGAGGTGAAAAACTGTTTTTT. This encodes CASSGGGRGEKLFF. Full variable domain (rest looked up from reference TRBV27 and TRBJ1-4): EAQVTQNPRYLITVTGKKLTVTCSQNMNHEYMSWYRQDPGLGLRQIYYSMNVEVTDKGDVPEGYKVSRKEKRNFPLILESPSPNQTSLYFCASSGGGRGEKLFFGSGTQLSVL.